A single sample is the source of the 13 T cell receptor beta chains below, sequenced in a study of blood T cell repertoires in COVID-19. Produced via immunoSEQ multiplex PCR; TCRdb's table is partial and in-frame only. The table has roughly 42,000 clones, about 90% seen once. The sample consisted of peripheral blood. Receptor source: a man aged 45-65 years with active COVID-19.

This chain joins TRBV5-6 and TRBJ1-1; D perhaps matches TRBD1 (5 bases). The germline CDR1 and CDR2 sequences are SGHDT and YYEEEE. V lost 0 bases to trimming and J lost 1 base, with 10 bases between them. This CDR3 region has 15 residues. The CDR3 loop is CASSLARGTNTEAFF. The CDR3 DNA follows: TGTGCCAGCAGCTTGGCACGCGGGACGAACACTGAAGCTTTCTTT. Based on the CDR3 plus reference TRBV5-6 and TRBJ1-1, the full variable domain is DAGVTQSPTHLIKTRGQQVTLRCSPKSGHDTVSWYQQALGQGPQFIFQYYEEEERQRGNFPDRFSGHQFPNYSSELNVNALLLGDSALYLCASSLARGTNTEAFFGQGTRLTVV.

This sequence joins TRBV11-2 and TRBJ1-2, with D possibly being TRBD1 (5 bases). This CDR3 spans 16 amino acids. Trimming removed 4 bases from V and 6 bases from J, with 21 bases in between. Germline CDR1 is SGHAT and CDR2 is FQNNGV. The CDR3 DNA reads as TGTGCCAGCAGCTCTAGACTCCTCCAGGGCATAGATGGCTACACCTTC. This encodes CASSSRLLQGIDGYTF.

This chain's CDR3 is CASSLAWRGEGGYTF. CDR3 DNA: TGTGCCAGCAGCTTAGCATGGAGGGGTGAGGGTGGCTACACCTTC. The genes are TRBV7-2 and TRBJ1-2, with D perhaps matching TRBD1 (5 bases). The V gene lost 0 bases and the J gene lost 7 bases, with 15 bases spanning the gap. CDR1 is SGHTA, CDR2 FQGNSA, per germline. The CDR3 is 15 residues long.

The genes are TRBV2 and TRBJ2-7; tentatively, D is TRBD1 (5 bases). V was trimmed by 5 bases and J by 0 bases, leaving 8 bases between them. The CDR3 covers 13 residues. Germline V lookup: CDR1 SNHLY, CDR2 FYNNEI. For the CDR3, the DNA is TGTGCCAGCAGTTTGACAGCCTCCTACGAGCAGTACTTC. This gives the protein CASSLTASYEQYF. The full variable domain, its missing parts supplied by reference TRBV2 and TRBJ2-7, is EPEVTQTPSHQVTQMGQEVILRCVPISNHLYFYWYRQILGQKVEFLVSFYNNEISEKSEIFDDQFSVERPDGSNFTLKIRSTKLEDSAMYFCASSLTASYEQYFGPGTRLTVT.

This clone appeared once. This chain connects TRBV7-9 to TRBJ1-1; no definite D call. Germline lookup yields CDR1 SEHNR and CDR2 FQNEAQ (reference sequence). Trimming took 6 bases from V and 1 from J, leaving 9 bases between them. CDR3 size: 13 residues. The CDR3 region has the DNA TGTGCCAGCAGTCAAAACACGAACACTGAAGCTTTCTTT. Translating it yields CASSQNTNTEAFF.

This clone was seen a single time. The rearrangement links TRBV7-3 to TRBJ2-2; TRBD1 matches 10 bases. The CDR3 loop spans 18 amino acids. In germline, CDR1 is SGHTA, CDR2 FQGTGA. Trimming cost V 5 bases and J 6 bases; bases outside gene matches: 15. CDR3 protein: CASSPAQLRTGGSGELFF. DNA of the CDR3: TGTGCCAGCAGCCCCGCCCAACTGAGGACAGGGGGGTCCGGGGAGCTGTTTTTT. The full variable domain, rest sourced from reference TRBV7-3 and TRBJ2-2, is GAGVSQTPSNKVTEKGKYVELRCDPISGHTALYWYRQSLGQGPEFLIYFQGTGAADDSGLPNDRFFAVRPEGSVSTLKIQRTERGDSAVYLCASSPAQLRTGGSGELFFGEGSRLTVL.

V usage is TRBV6-5 and J usage is TRBJ1-5, with 7 bases fitting TRBD1. Germline V gives CDR1 MNHEY, CDR2 SVGAGI. Germline trimming cut 6 bases from V and 3 bases from J; bases unmatched to any gene: 8. The CDR3 covers 15 residues. The CDR3 spells CASRSSTGTNQPQHF. DNA for the CDR3: TGTGCCAGCAGATCATCGACAGGGACCAATCAGCCCCAGCATTTT.

This chain uses TRBV9 with TRBJ2-2, with 11 bases aligning to TRBD2. This CDR3 is built from 20 residues. V shed 5 bases, J shed 12 bases, and the junction held 27 bases outside the gene matches. The germline gives CDR1 SGDLS, CDR2 YYNGEE. The CDR3 DNA sequence: TGTGCCAGCAGTGAGGGTGCTAGCGGGGGGCTGACAGGCGGCCTCGGTAAGCTGTTTTTT. Its protein product is CASSEGASGGLTGGLGKLFF.

This sequence joins TRBV19 and TRBJ2-7, with TRBD1 matching 10 bases. V was pared by 6 bases and J by 3 bases, with 5 bases of the junction left unmatched. The CDR3 has 14 amino acids. Germline CDR1 is LNHDA and CDR2 is SQIVND (reference sequence). The CDR3 region has the DNA TGTGCCAGTAGCCCGGGACAGGGGAACTACGAGCAGTACTTC. Protein sequence: CASSPGQGNYEQYF.

The V call is TRBV20-1, the J call TRBJ2-7; the D is unclear. V lost 1 base and J 3 bases, leaving 4 bases between the germline ends. Germline loops: CDR1 DFQATT, CDR2 SNEGSKA (reference sequence). The CDR3 runs to 11 residues. CDR3 amino acids: CSARGVYEQYF. Here the CDR3 DNA reads TGCAGTGCTAGAGGAGTCTACGAGCAGTACTTC.

This sequence joins TRBV6-5 and TRBJ1-1; tentative D call: TRBD1 (5 bases). The CDR3 extends over 14 amino acids. The germline gives CDR1 MNHEY, CDR2 SVGAGI. Trimming took 2 bases from V and 0 from J, leaving 7 bases between them. CDR3 protein: CASSYQGVNTEAFF. In nucleotides, the CDR3 is TGTGCCAGCAGTTACCAAGGGGTGAACACTGAAGCTTTCTTT.

As regards this clone: The germline gene is not matched at one end of the junction; a read error may be the cause. The chain links TRBV5-1 to TRBJ2-2, with 8 positions matching TRBD1. Per germline, CDR1 SGHRS and CDR2 YFSETQ. The CDR3 has 14 residues. The CDR3: CASSLAGGDGELFF. As DNA, the CDR3 is TGCGCCAGCAGTTTGGCAGGGGGCGACGGGGAGCTGTTTTTT.

This clone occurred a few times. V usage is TRBV6-5 and J usage is TRBJ2-5; 12 bases fit TRBD2. V was clipped by 6 bases and J by 0 bases; unmatched bases: 2. This CDR3 comprises 15 residues. The germline V gene has CDR1 MNHEY and CDR2 SVGAGI. The CDR3 DNA sequence: TGTGCCAGCAGCCGGACTAGCGGGGACCAAGAGACCCAGTACTTC. Translating it yields CASSRTSGDQETQYF.